The clone carrying this TCR beta chain was seen a few times. This record belongs to a study of early T cells in non-severe SARS-CoV-2 infection. For the study at large: The authors sequenced bulk RNA from unsorted whole blood, leaving chains unpaired.

Molecules of cDNA were individually given unique molecular identifiers that were attached to them. TCRdb independently ran MiXCR on the 5' RACE reads; one entry per CDR3 protein. The sample includes 65,000 to 90,000 distinct CDR3 sequences, around 10% of them seen just once. CDR3 length equals 16 residues. The V gene end was trimmed by 6 bases and the J gene end by 7 bases; junction bases not matched to a gene: 14. Germline CDR1 reads SNHLY; CDR2 reads FYNNEI. The V and J genes are TRBV2 and TRBJ1-1, with 10 bases lining up with TRBD1. The sequence was collected from an adult who was a healthcare worker with PCR-confirmed SARS-CoV-2 infection or an uninfected control (not recorded which). The specimen was whole blood. CDR3 in amino acids: CASSEYPGTGVVEAFF. The CDR3, as DNA: TGTGCCAGCAGCGAATACCCCGGGACAGGGGTCGTTGAAGCTTTCTTT.